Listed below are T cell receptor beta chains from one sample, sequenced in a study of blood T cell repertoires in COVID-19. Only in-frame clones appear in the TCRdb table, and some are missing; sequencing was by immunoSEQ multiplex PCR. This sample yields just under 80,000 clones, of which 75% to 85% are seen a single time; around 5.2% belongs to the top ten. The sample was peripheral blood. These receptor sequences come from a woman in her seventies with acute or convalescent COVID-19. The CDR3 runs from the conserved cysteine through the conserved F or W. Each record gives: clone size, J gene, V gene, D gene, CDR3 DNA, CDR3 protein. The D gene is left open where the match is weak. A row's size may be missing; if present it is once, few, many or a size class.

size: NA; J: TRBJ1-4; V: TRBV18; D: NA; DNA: TGTGCCAGCTCACCAGACCAGGGATCTAATGAAAAACTGTTTTTT; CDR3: CASSPDQGSNEKLFF
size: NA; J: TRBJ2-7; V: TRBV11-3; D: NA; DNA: TGTGCCAGCAGCCCTAGCGACTACGAGCAGTACTTC; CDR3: CASSPSDYEQYF
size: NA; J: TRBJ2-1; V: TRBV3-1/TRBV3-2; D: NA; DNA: TGTGCCAGCAGCCCAACAGGGGAGGTCCCCTACAATGAGCAGTTCTTC; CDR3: CASSPTGEVPYNEQFF
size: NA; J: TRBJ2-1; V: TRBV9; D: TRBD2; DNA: TGTGCCAGCAGCCCGCGAGCGGGGGGGCCTGACAATGAGCAGTTCTTC; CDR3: CASSPRAGGPDNEQFF
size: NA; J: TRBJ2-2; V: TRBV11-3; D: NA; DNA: TGTGCCAGCAGCTTAGTAAGGGGCGGGGAGCTGTTTTTT; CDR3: CASSLVRGGELFF
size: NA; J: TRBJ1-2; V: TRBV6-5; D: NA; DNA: TGTGCCAGCAGTACGGTGGGAGACTATGGCTACACCTTC; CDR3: CASSTVGDYGYTF
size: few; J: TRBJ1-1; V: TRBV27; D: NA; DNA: TGTGCCAGCAGCCTAGTCCCGAGCACTGAAGCTTTCTTT; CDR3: CASSLVPSTEAFF
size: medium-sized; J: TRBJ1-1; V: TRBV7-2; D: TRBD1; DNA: TGTGCCAGCAGCGCACAGGGGGAGGGCACTGAAGCTTTCTTT; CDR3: CASSAQGEGTEAFF
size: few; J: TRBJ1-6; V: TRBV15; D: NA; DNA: TGTGCCACCAGCAATCGGGTCGGGAATAATTCACCCCTCCACTTT; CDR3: CATSNRVGNNSPLHF
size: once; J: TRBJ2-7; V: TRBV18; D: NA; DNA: TGTGCCAGCTCACCAAGGACAGATACCTACGAGCAGTACTTC; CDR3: CASSPRTDTYEQYF
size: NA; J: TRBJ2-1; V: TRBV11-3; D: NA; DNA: TGTGCCAGCAGCTTAGATCGGCGGATTGAGCAGTTCTTC; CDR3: CASSLDRRIEQFF
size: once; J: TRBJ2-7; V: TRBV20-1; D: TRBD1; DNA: TGCAGTGCTGGGACAGCGTACGAGCAGTACTTC; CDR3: CSAGTAYEQYF
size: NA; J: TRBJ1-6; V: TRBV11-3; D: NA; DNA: TGTGCCAGCAGCTTCGATACAGGTTTAGACTCACCCCTCCACTTT; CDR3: CASSFDTGLDSPLHF
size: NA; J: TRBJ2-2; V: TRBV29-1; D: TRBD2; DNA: TGCAGCGTTGAAGATCCCCCTAGCGGAATTCTTGGCAACACCGGGGAGCTGTTTTTT; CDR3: CSVEDPPSGILGNTGELFF
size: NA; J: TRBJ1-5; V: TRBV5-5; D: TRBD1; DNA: TGTGCCAGCAGCTTGGCCTGGGCAGGGGGTGCTAGCAATCAGCCCCAGCATTTT; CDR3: CASSLAWAGGASNQPQHF
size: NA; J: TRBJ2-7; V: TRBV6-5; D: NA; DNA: TGTGCCAGCAGTCAACCAGGGCCCTACGAGCAGTACTTC; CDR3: CASSQPGPYEQYF
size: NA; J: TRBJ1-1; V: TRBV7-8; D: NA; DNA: TGTGCCAGCAGCTTTACTGGAGGGGTCACTGAAGCTTTCTTT; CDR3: CASSFTGGVTEAFF
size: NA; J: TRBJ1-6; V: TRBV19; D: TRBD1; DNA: TGTGCCAGTAGTACGGACAGGGGATTGTCACCCCTCCACTTT; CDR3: CASSTDRGLSPLHF
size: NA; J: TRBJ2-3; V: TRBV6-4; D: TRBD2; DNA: TGTGCCAGCAGTGAGGAAAGGACTAGCGGGGGGCTGGATACGCAGTATTTT; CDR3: CASSEERTSGGLDTQYF
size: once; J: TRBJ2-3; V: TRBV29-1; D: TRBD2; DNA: TGCAGCGTCATACTAGCGGGGAGGCCCCTAGGTACGCAGTATTTT; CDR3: CSVILAGRPLGTQYF
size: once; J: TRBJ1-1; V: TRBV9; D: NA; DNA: TGTGCCAGCAGCGACCGTACCAATGGAGCGTTGGACACTGAAGCTTTCTTT; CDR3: CASSDRTNGALDTEAFF
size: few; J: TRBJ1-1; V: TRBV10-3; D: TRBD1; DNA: TGTGCCAGTACAGGGGGCTCGGATGAAGCTTTCTTT; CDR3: CASTGGSDEAFF
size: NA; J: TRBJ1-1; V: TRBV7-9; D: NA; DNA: TGTGCCAGCAGCTTCGGAGGACTTTCGAACACTGAAGCTTTCTTT; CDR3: CASSFGGLSNTEAFF
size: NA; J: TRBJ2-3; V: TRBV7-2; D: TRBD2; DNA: TGTGCCAGCAGCTTAGGAGCGGGGGGGCTGTCAGATACGCAGTATTTT; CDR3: CASSLGAGGLSDTQYF
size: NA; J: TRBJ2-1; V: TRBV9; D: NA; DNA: TGTGCCAGCAGCTCAGAAGGTACGGGCAATGAGCAGTTCTTC; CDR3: CASSSEGTGNEQFF
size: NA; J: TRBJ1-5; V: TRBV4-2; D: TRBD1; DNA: TGTGCCAGCAGCACTTCTAGTCAGGGGGCCGGCAATCAGCCCCAGCATTTT; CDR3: CASSTSSQGAGNQPQHF
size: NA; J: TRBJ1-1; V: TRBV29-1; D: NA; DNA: TGCAGCGTTGAATACACGGGCCGGGGAACTGAAGCTTTCTTT; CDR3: CSVEYTGRGTEAFF
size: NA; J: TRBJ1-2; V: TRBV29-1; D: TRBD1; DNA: TGCAGCGCGGGACAGGGGCTAAACTATGGCTACACCTTC; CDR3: CSAGQGLNYGYTF
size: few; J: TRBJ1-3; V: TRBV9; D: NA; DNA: TGTGCCAGCAGCGTAGGGGCCTCTGGAAACACCATATATTTT; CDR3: CASSVGASGNTIYF
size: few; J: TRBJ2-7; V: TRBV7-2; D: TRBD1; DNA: TGTGCCAGCAGCTCGACAGGGAAAGTCTACGAGCAGTACTTC; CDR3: CASSSTGKVYEQYF
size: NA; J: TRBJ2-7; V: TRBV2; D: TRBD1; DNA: TGTGCCAGCGGACGTCGGGACAGTACTTACTCCTACGAGCAGTACTTC; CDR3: CASGRRDSTYSYEQYF
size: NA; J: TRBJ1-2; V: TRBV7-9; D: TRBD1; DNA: TGTGCCAGCAGTCCGGACAGGGTGGGTGGCTACACCTTC; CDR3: CASSPDRVGGYTF
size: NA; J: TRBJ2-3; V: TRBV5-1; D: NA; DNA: TGCGCCAGCAGCTTCGTAGGCACAGATACGCAGTATTTT; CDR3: CASSFVGTDTQYF
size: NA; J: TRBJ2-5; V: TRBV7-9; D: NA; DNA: TGTGCCAGCAGCCTAAGGGACAAACAAGAGACCCAGTACTTC; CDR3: CASSLRDKQETQYF
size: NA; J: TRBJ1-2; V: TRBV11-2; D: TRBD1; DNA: TGTGCCAGCAGCTTCAGACAGGGTAAAGGGACTAACTATGGCTACACCTTC; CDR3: CASSFRQGKGTNYGYTF
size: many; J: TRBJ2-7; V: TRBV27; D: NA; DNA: TGTGCCAGCAGTTTAGCCAGGGCTGAATACGAGCAGTACTTC; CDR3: CASSLARAEYEQYF
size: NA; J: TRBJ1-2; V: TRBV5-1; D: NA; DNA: TGCGCCAGCAGTTACGCAGGGGCGGGTGGCTACACCTTC; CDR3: CASSYAGAGGYTF
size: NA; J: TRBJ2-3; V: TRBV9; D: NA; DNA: TGTGCCAGCAGCGTAGAGGGTCGGGACACAGATACGCAGTATTTT; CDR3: CASSVEGRDTDTQYF
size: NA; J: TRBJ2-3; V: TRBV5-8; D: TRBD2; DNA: TGTGCCAGCAGCTTAAGCGGGGGTCTTAGCACAGATACGCAGTATTTT; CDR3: CASSLSGGLSTDTQYF
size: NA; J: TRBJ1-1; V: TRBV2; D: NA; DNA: TGTGCCAGCAGTCAACAGGGATCGAACACTGAAGCTTTCTTT; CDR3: CASSQQGSNTEAFF